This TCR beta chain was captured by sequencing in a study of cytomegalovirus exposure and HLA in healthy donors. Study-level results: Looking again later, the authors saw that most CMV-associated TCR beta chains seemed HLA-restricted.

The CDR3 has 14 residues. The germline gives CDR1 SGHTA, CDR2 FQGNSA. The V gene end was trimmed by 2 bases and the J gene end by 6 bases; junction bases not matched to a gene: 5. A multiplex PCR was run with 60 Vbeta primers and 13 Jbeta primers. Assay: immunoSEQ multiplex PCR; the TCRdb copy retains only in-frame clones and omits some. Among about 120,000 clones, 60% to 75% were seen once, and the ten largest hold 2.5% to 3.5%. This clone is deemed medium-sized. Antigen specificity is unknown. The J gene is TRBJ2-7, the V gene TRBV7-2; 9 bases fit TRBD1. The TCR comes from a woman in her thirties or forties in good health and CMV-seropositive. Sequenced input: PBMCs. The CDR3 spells CASSLRDRVSEQYF. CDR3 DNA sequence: TGTGCCAGCAGCTTAAGGGACAGGGTTTCCGAGCAGTACTTC.